This note documents a single T cell receptor (beta chain) sequence. What it binds is not known. The data derive from a study of T cell responses to AZD1222 COVID-19 vaccine. Study conclusions and caveats: Just 5 to 7 people given AZD1222 tested seropositive at baseline. Reports indicate that nearly half of spike-specific TCRs are directed at unmutated variant regions.

Only in-frame clones appear in the TCRdb table, and some are missing; sequencing was by immunoSEQ multiplex PCR. The sample records about 150,000 clones, around 89% being singletons. The CDR3 is 14 amino acids. The V gene's germline CDR1 is SNHLY and CDR2 FYNNEI. The V gene end was trimmed by 6 bases and the J gene end by 3 bases; junction bases not matched to a gene: 3. Sample: peripheral blood, taken on day 0 of AZD1222 vaccination. V gene TRBV2 combines with J gene TRBJ1-5, with 9 bases identical to TRBD1. The TCR originated in an adult in good health. The CDR3 sequence is CASRGTGSNQPQHF. DNA for the CDR3: TGTGCCAGCAGAGGGACAGGGTCCAATCAGCCCCAGCATTTT.